These 17 T cell receptor beta chains originate from one sample sequenced in a study of T cell responses to AZD1222 COVID-19 vaccine. Measured with immunoSEQ multiplex PCR; TCRdb has only the in-frame clones, and not every one. This sample has some 150,000 clones, with about 82% found just once. Sequenced here: peripheral blood, sampled 28 days after the second dose of the MenACWY control vaccine. These receptors were obtained from an adult who received the MenACWY meningococcal vaccine as a control.

The V gene is TRBV3-1 (or the pseudogene TRBV3-2), the J gene TRBJ1-1, with 9 bases lining up with TRBD1. This CDR3 has 14 amino acids. V trimming: 7 bases; J trimming: 1 base; junction bases outside the gene matches: 4. The germline V gene has CDR1 LGHDT and CDR2 YNNKEL (reference sequence). Written as DNA, the CDR3 is TGTGCCAGCAACCACAGGGGGCCGAACACTGAAGCTTTCTTT. It encodes CASNHRGPNTEAFF.

This clone has only a few counts. V usage is TRBV28 and J usage is TRBJ1-2; D gene ambiguous. Germline-derived CDR1 and CDR2 are MDHEN and SYDVKM. The V end lost 0 bases, the J end lost 1 base, and 9 bases lay between the germline ends. The length of the CDR3 is 15 residues. CDR3 sequence (DNA): TGTGCCAGCAGTTTATGGGCAAGTGGTAACTATGGCTACACCTTC. The encoded protein is CASSLWASGNYGYTF.

The chain carries TRBV23-1 and TRBJ2-7, with D possibly matching TRBD1 (5 bases). TRBV23-1 is placed among ORFs of uncertain function. This CDR3 region has 16 residues. Trimming pared 2 bases from V and 0 bases from J, leaving 14 bases between. CDR3 region: CASSQGERGSSYEQYV. The DNA for the CDR3 is TGCGCCAGCAGTCAAGGCGAAAGGGGAAGCTCCTACGAGCAGTACGTC.

This chain links TRBV5-1 with TRBJ1-2; a weak D match, TRBD1 (5 bases). Germline lookup yields CDR1 SGHRS and CDR2 YFSETQ. V lost 5 bases to trimming and J lost 6 bases, with 14 bases between them. This CDR3 comprises 13 residues. The CDR3 sequence is CASSPNQGDGYTF. In DNA, the CDR3 is TGCGCCAGCAGTCCGAACCAGGGAGATGGCTACACCTTC.

This sequence joins TRBV7-8 and TRBJ1-2, with D perhaps TRBD1 (6 bases). The germline V and J ends were trimmed by 2 bases and 2 bases, with 15 bases remaining between them. CDR1 is SGHVS and CDR2 is FQNEAQ in the germline V gene. The CDR3 runs 16 residues. The CDR3 DNA sequence: TGTGCCAGCAGCTTATCTGCCGGGACACTAAACTATGGCTACACCTTC. Its translation is CASSLSAGTLNYGYTF.

J is TRBJ2-3 and V is TRBV5-4; 10 nucleotides agree with TRBD1. The CDR3 is made up of 16 amino acids. V trimming: 0 bases; J trimming: 5 bases; junction bases outside the gene matches: 6. Germline CDR1 is SGHNT and CDR2 is YYREEE (reference sequence). Here the CDR3 reads CASSLAPGQGKDTQYF. The CDR3 coding sequence is TGTGCCAGCAGCTTGGCGCCGGGACAGGGGAAAGATACGCAGTATTTT.

The V and J genes are TRBV10-1 and TRBJ2-1; unclear D gene. The germline V and J ends were trimmed by 3 bases and 5 bases, with 2 bases remaining between them. Germline values: CDR1 WNHNN, CDR2 SYGVQD (reference sequence). This CDR3 has 11 residues. The CDR3 DNA follows: TGCGCCAGCAGTGACAACAATGAGCAGTTCTTC. Protein product: CASSDNNEQFF.

The rearrangement uses TRBV5-1 and TRBJ1-6, with 8 bases that match TRBD1. The CDR3 runs to 14 residues. The germline V gene encodes CDR1 SGHRS and CDR2 YFSETQ. V lost 5 bases and J lost 9; bases outside the gene matches: 7. CDR3: CASRVDRVSSPLHF. The CDR3 DNA reads TGCGCCAGCAGAGTGGACAGGGTGAGTTCACCCCTCCACTTT. Drawing the rest from reference TRBV5-1 and TRBJ1-6, the complete variable domain is KAGVTQTPRYLIKTRGQQVTLSCSPISGHRSVSWYQQTPGQGLQFLFEYFSETQRNKGNFPGRFSGRQFSNSRSEMNVSTLELGDSALYLCASRVDRVSSPLHFGNGTRLTVT.

The chain couples TRBV6-1 to TRBJ2-7; tentatively, D is TRBD1 (5 bases). V was trimmed by 2 bases and J by 4 bases, leaving 6 bases between them. This CDR3 spans 12 amino acids. The germline CDR1 and CDR2 sequences are MNHNS and SASEGT. In DNA, the CDR3 is TGTGCCAGCAGTGAACGACAGTACGAGCAGTACTTC. As protein: CASSERQYEQYF.

The sample holds one count of this clone. The chain carries TRBV12-3 or TRBV12-4 and TRBJ1-2; 8 nucleotides line up with TRBD1. J gave up 7 bases and V 6 bases, and 7 bases lay outside the gene matches. This CDR3 contains 13 residues. CDR3 region: CASRRQGSGGYTF. The CDR3, as DNA: TGTGCCAGCAGAAGACAGGGGTCGGGTGGCTACACCTTC.

V usage is TRBV11-2 and J usage is TRBJ2-5, with 9 bases identical to TRBD1. The CDR3 consists of 13 residues. After removal of 6 bases from V and 7 bases from J, the junction contained 6 bases not matched to a gene. The germline CDR1 and CDR2 sequences are SGHAT and FQNNGV. The CDR3 is CASSYGQGRTQYF. CDR3 in DNA: TGTGCCAGCAGTTATGGACAGGGGAGGACCCAGTACTTC.

The J gene is TRBJ2-2, the V gene TRBV13; the match to TRBD2 covers 15 bases. Germline trimming cut 4 bases from V and 7 bases from J; bases unmatched to any gene: 4. Germline V CDR1 and CDR2: PRHDT, FYEKMQ (reference sequence). The CDR3 loop spans 16 amino acids. Written as DNA, the CDR3 is TGTGCCAGCAGCTCCAGGACTAGCGGGAGGGGCGGGGAGCTGTTTTTT. Protein sequence: CASSSRTSGRGGELFF.

This clone occurred once. J is TRBJ2-7 and V is TRBV15, with D possibly being TRBD1 (5 bases). In germline, CDR1 is LNHNV, CDR2 YYDKDF (reference sequence). With 0 bases removed from V and 6 bases from J, the gap between germline ends came to 12 bases. The CDR3 runs 14 residues. The CDR3 DNA reads TGTGCCACCAGCAGAGAAGGGGTTAACTCCGAGCAGTACGTC. Translation gives CATSREGVNSEQYV.

This rearrangement joins TRBV2 to TRBJ2-7; 7 nucleotides agree with TRBD2. CDR3 length equals 13 residues. Trimming took 8 bases from V and 5 from J; bases not matched to a gene: 9. Germline V gene lookup returns CDR1 SNHLY and CDR2 FYNNEI. CDR3 nucleotide sequence: TGTGCCAGCTCCTTCGGGGGGACCAACGAGCAGTACTTC. This encodes CASSFGGTNEQYF.

This chain's CDR3 is CASSPRAGYEQYV. The CDR3, as DNA: TGTGCCAGCAGCCCGAGGGCCGGCTACGAGCAGTACGTC. This chain joins TRBV12-3 or TRBV12-4 and TRBJ2-7, with a possible D match to TRBD2 (5 bases). This CDR3 is built from 13 residues. V was trimmed by 6 bases and J by 3 bases, leaving 12 bases between them.

The chain combines TRBV10-3 with TRBJ1-2; 7 bases agree with TRBD1. The V gene end was trimmed by 2 bases and the J gene end by 6 bases; junction bases not matched to a gene: 12. The length of the CDR3 is 16 residues. Per germline, CDR1 ENHRY and CDR2 SYGVKD. The CDR3 here is CAISELVEGADDGYTF. CDR3 in DNA: TGTGCCATCAGTGAGCTGGTAGAGGGGGCGGATGATGGCTACACCTTC.

This clone was seen more than once but under ten times. The chain combines TRBV2 with TRBJ1-2; weak D call: TRBD1 (6 bases). This CDR3 has 13 amino acids. V was cut by 6 bases and J by 6 bases, with 14 bases left in between. CDR1 and CDR2 (germline): SNHLY, FYNNEI. The DNA for the CDR3 is TGTGCCAGCAGAACAGGGACGGCCCATGGCTACACCTTC. The encoded protein is CASRTGTAHGYTF. Full variable domain (outside the CDR3, taken from reference TRBV2 and TRBJ1-2): EPEVTQTPSHQVTQMGQEVILRCVPISNHLYFYWYRQILGQKVEFLVSFYNNEISEKSEIFDDQFSVERPDGSNFTLKIRSTKLEDSAMYFCASRTGTAHGYTFGSGTRLTVV.